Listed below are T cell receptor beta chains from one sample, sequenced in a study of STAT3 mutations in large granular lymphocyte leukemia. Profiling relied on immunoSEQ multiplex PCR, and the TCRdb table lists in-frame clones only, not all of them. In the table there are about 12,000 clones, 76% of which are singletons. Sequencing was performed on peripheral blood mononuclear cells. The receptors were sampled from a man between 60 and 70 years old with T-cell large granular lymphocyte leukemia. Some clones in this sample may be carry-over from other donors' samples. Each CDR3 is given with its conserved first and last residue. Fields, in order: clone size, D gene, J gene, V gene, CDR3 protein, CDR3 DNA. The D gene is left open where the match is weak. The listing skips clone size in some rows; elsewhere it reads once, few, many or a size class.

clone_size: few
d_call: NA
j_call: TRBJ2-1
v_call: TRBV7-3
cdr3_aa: CASSFQRENEQFF
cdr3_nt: TGTGCCAGCAGCTTCCAGCGTGAGAATGAGCAGTTCTTC

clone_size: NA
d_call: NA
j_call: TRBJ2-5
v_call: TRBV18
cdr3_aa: CASSPQIETQYF
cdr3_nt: TGTGCCAGCTCACCACAAATAGAGACCCAGTACTTC

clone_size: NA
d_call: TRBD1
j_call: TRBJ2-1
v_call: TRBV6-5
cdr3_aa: CASTLDRGDNEQFF
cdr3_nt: TGTGCCAGCACGCTAGACAGGGGCGACAATGAGCAGTTCTTC

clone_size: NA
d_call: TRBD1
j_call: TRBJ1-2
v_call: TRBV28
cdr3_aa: CASSLPGTGVSTYGYTF
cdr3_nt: TGTGCCAGCAGTTTGCCCGGGACAGGGGTATCGACCTATGGCTACACCTTC

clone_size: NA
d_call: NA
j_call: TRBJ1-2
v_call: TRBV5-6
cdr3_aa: CASSLIINYGYTF
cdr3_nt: TGTGCCAGCAGCTTGATTATTAACTATGGCTACACCTTC

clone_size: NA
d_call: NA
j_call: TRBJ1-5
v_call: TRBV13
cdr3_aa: CASSFSQGYSNQPQHF
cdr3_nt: TGTGCCAGCAGCTTCTCACAGGGCTATAGCAATCAGCCCCAGCATTTT

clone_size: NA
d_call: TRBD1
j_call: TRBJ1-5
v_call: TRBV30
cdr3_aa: CACQGAGSNQPQHF
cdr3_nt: TGTGCCTGTCAGGGGGCGGGTAGCAATCAGCCCCAGCATTTT

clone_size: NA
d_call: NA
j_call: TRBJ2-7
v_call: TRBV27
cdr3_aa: CASRSTTYEQYF
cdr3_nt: TGTGCCAGCAGGTCCACAACCTACGAGCAGTACTTC

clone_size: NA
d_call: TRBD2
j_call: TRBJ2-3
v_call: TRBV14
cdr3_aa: CASSPSGLSTDTQYF
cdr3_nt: TGTGCCAGCAGCCCTAGCGGACTGAGCACAGATACGCAGTATTTT

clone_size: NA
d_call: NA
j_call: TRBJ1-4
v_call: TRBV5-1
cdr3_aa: CASSPDPVSTNEKLFF
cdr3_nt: TGCGCCAGCAGCCCCGATCCGGTCTCAACTAATGAAAAACTGTTTTTT

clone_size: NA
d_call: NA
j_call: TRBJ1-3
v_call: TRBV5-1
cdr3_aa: CASRASGMGGNTIYF
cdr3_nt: TGCGCCAGCCGCGCTAGTGGTATGGGTGGAAACACCATATATTTT

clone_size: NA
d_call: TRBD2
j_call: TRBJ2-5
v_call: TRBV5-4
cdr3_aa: CASSLQLAGGLETQYF
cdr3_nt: TGTGCCAGCAGCTTGCAGTTAGCGGGAGGTCTGGAGACCCAGTACTTC

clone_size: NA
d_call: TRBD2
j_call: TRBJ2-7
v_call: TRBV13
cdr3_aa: CASSSSGTSDIYEQYF
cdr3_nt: TGTGCCAGCAGCTCCTCCGGGACTAGTGATATCTACGAGCAGTACTTC

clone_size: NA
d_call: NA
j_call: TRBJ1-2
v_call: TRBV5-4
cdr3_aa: CASSLAGAPYGYTF
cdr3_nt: TGTGCCAGCAGCTTGGCAGGGGCCCCCTATGGCTACACCTTC

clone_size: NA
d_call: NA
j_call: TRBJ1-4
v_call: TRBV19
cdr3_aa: CASSTTGEGNEKLFF
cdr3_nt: TGTGCCAGTAGTACTACAGGCGAGGGAAATGAAAAACTGTTTTTT

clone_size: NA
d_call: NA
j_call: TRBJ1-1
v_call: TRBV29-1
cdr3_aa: CSVDGMGMDTEAFF
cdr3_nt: TGCAGCGTTGACGGTATGGGGATGGACACTGAAGCTTTCTTT

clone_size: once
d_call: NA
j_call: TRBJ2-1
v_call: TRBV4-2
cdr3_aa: CASSLSSGGRYNEQFF
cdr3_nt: TGTGCCAGCAGCCTATCAAGCGGAGGAAGATACAATGAGCAGTTCTTC

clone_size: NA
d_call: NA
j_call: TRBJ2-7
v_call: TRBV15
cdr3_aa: CATSRVRELHYEQYF
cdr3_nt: TGTGCCACCAGCAGAGTGAGGGAATTACACTACGAGCAGTACTTC

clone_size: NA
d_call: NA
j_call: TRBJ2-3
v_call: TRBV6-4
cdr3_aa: CASSSDDTDTQYF
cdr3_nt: TGTGCCAGCAGTTCGGACGACACAGATACGCAGTATTTT

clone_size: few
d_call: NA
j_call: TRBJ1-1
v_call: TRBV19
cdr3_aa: CASSIVGGEAFF
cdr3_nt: TGTGCCAGTAGTATAGTCGGGGGGGAAGCTTTCTTT

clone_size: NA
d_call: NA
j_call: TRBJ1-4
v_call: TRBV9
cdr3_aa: CASSVLATNEKLFF
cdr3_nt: TGTGCCAGCAGCGTACTAGCAACTAATGAAAAACTGTTTTTT

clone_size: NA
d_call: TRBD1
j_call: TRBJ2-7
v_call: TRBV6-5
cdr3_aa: CASKQTGTGVYEQYF
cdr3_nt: TGTGCCAGCAAGCAAACCGGGACAGGGGTATACGAGCAGTACTTC

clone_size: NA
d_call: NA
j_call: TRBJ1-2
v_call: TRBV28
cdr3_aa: CASSPGPSVYGYTF
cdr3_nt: TGTGCCAGCAGTCCGGGCCCCTCCGTCTATGGCTACACCTTC